This passage covers 8 T cell receptor beta chains from one sample sequenced in a study of T cell responses to AZD1222 COVID-19 vaccine. TCRdb's copy holds only in-frame clones and misses some; the assay was immunoSEQ multiplex PCR. The data contain some 84,000 clones, around 85% of them singletons. The source was peripheral blood, collected 28 days after the second AZD1222 dose. The receptors were gathered from an adult who received the AZD1222 COVID-19 vaccine.

V usage is TRBV6-2 or TRBV6-3 and J usage is TRBJ1-2; D not resolved. Looked up from germline, CDR1 is MNHEY and CDR2 is SVGEGT. Trimming took 5 bases from V and 4 from J, leaving 11 bases between them. CDR3 size: 13 residues. The CDR3 DNA follows: TGTGCCAGCAGTGATGGGGAGGTCTATGGCTACACCTTC. Its protein is CASSDGEVYGYTF.

The chain has TRBV9 and TRBJ1-2, with D unresolved. V lost 3 bases and J 8 bases, leaving 8 bases between the germline ends. Germline-derived CDR1 and CDR2 are SGDLS and YYNGEE. The CDR3 is made up of 11 amino acids. CDR3 nucleotide sequence: TGTGCCAGCAGCGCCACGAGGGGCTACACCTTC. Translated: CASSATRGYTF.

Here the CDR3 DNA reads TGTGCCAGCAGCTTACAGGGAAGTAGAAGTGACACCTTC. It is translated as CASSLQGSRSDTF. V and J are TRBV7-9 and TRBJ1-2, with D possibly being TRBD1 (5 bases). The CDR3 length is 13 residues. Germline loops: CDR1 SEHNR, CDR2 FQNEAQ (reference sequence). Trimming left V 2 bases short and J 12 bases short, with 16 bases between.

J is TRBJ1-1 and V is TRBV28; no firm D call. Germline values: CDR1 MDHEN, CDR2 SYDVKM. The CDR3 sequence is 13 residues long. V was pared by 5 bases and J by 7 bases, with 14 bases between. Written as DNA, the CDR3 is TGTGCCAGCAGTCCCCGGGGTACAGTTGAAGCTTTCTTT. Translating gives CASSPRGTVEAFF.

This clone was seen a few times. This chain uses TRBV7-8 with TRBJ1-1; perhaps TRBD1 as D (6 bases). V lost 5 bases, J lost 6 bases, and 16 bases lay in between. Per germline, CDR1 SGHVS and CDR2 FQNEAQ. This CDR3 comprises 14 residues. The CDR3: CASSPNTGFSEAFF. CDR3 DNA: TGTGCCAGCAGCCCAAATACAGGGTTCTCTGAAGCTTTCTTT.

This chain uses TRBV9 with TRBJ2-5, with 7 bases identical to TRBD2. Germline V CDR1 and CDR2: SGDLS, YYNGEE. The junction had 7 bases not matched to a gene; V was cut back by 1 base and J by 1 base. This CDR3 region has 16 residues. The CDR3 here is CASSVQVGGSQETQYF. The CDR3 DNA reads TGTGCCAGCAGCGTACAGGTGGGGGGGTCCCAAGAGACCCAGTACTTC.

The chain has TRBV2 and TRBJ1-2; tentative D call: TRBD1 (5 bases). Trimming took 7 bases from V and 9 from J, leaving 12 bases between them. The germline V gene encodes CDR1 SNHLY and CDR2 FYNNEI. This CDR3 has 11 amino acids. The CDR3 DNA sequence: TGTGCCAGCACCCCCGGGGGTAGCTACACCTTC. It specifies CASTPGGSYTF.

This chain joins TRBV10-3 and TRBJ1-6; TRBD1 aligns across 7 bases. Germline loops: CDR1 ENHRY, CDR2 SYGVKD. V trimming: 7 bases; J trimming: 10 bases; junction bases outside the gene matches: 10. The length of the CDR3 is 14 residues. CDR3 protein: CAINEDRDGSPLHF. The CDR3 nucleotides are TGTGCCATCAACGAAGACAGGGATGGCTCACCCCTCCACTTT.